The clone carrying this TCR beta chain was recorded a few times. Its antigen remains unidentified. Per the germline V gene, CDR1 is MNHEY and CDR2 is SVGAGI. CDR3 length: 13 amino acids. Trimming shortened V by 0 bases and J by 4 bases, and 7 bases separated the two germline ends. The sample belongs to a study of OX40 agonist ivuxolimab in advanced cancers. Study details: While on treatment, patients had intravenous ivuxolimab at 0.01 to 10 mg/kg every 2 weeks. Hepatocellular carcinoma, melanoma, renal cell or head and neck cancer was diagnosed in the dose-escalation patients. Aged roughly 23 to 79 with a mean of approximately 60 years, they were about 80% male. Whole-study findings and limits: No antigen was identified for the clonally expanded peripheral T cells.

Assay used: immunoSEQ multiplex PCR; TCRdb lists only in-frame clones, some missing. The sample has 55,000 to 75,000 clones, around 90% seen once. This chain uses TRBV6-5 with TRBJ2-7; D gene uncertain. Here the sequenced sample was CD4+ or CD8+ T cells sorted from blood, taken in a trial of the OX40 agonist ivuxolimab. The source is an adult with an advanced solid tumor such as melanoma, head and neck, liver or kidney cancer. The CDR3 is CASSYSIGYEQYF. The DNA for the CDR3 is TGTGCCAGCAGTTACTCGATAGGGTACGAGCAGTACTTC.